This T cell receptor beta chain is from a study of OX40 agonist ivuxolimab in advanced cancers. J gave up 0 bases and V 5 bases, and 7 bases lay outside the gene matches. CDR1 and CDR2 (germline): SGHTA, FQGTGA. The CDR3 is made up of 17 amino acids. This clone has a handful of counts. TCRdb's table, derived via immunoSEQ multiplex PCR, lists solely in-frame clones and lacks some. The sample has 30,000 or so clones, under 85% seen once. The sequence derives from an adult with an advanced solid tumor such as melanoma, head and neck, liver or kidney cancer. The input for sequencing was CD4+ or CD8+ T cells sorted from blood, taken in a trial of the OX40 agonist ivuxolimab. The genes are TRBV7-3 and TRBJ2-6, with 7 bases matching TRBD1. In DNA form, the CDR3 reads TGTGCCAGCAGCCCAAGAGGGGGCTCCTCTGGGGCCAACGTCCTGACTTTC. Protein: CASSPRGGSSGANVLTF.